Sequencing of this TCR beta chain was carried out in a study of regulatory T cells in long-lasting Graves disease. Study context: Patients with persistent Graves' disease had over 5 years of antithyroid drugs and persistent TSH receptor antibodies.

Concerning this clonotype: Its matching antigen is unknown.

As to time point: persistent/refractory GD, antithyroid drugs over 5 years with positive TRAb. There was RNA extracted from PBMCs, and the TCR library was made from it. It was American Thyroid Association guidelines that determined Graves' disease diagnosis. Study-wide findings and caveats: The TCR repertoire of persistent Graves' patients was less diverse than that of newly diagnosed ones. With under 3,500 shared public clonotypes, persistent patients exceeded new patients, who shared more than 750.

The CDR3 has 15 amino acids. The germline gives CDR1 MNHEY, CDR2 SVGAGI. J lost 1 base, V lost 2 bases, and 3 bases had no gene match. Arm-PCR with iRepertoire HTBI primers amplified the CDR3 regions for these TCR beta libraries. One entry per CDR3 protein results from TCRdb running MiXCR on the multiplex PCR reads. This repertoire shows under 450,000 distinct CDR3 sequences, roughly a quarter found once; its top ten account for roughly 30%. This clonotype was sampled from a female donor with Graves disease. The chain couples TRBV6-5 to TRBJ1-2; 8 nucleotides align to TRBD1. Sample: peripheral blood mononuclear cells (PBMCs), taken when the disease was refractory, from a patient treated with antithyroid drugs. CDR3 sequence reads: CASSYPGGGNYGYTF. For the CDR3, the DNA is TGTGCCAGCAGTTACCCAGGGGGCGGTAACTATGGCTACACCTTC.